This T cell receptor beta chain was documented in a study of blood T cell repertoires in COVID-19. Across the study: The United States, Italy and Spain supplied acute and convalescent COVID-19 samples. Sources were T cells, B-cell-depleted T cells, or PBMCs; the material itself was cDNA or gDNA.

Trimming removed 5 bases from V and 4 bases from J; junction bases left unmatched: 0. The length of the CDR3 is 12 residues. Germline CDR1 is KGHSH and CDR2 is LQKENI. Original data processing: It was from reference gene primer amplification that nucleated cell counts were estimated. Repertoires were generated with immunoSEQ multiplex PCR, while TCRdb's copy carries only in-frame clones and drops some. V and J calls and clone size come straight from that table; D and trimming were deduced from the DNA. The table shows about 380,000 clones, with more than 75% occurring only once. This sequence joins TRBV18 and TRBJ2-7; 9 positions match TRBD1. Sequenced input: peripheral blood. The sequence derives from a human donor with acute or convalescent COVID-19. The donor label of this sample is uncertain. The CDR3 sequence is CASSGTGYEQYF. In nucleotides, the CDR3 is TGTGCCAGCTCAGGGACAGGGTACGAGCAGTACTTC.